Following are 25 T cell receptor beta chains from one sample sequenced in a study of blood T cell repertoires in COVID-19. The data were produced by immunoSEQ multiplex PCR, yet TCRdb's version contains in-frame clones alone and is incomplete. The table lists 90,000 to 100,000 clones, around nine tenths of them singletons, with approximately 10% in the top ten. The sequenced sample consisted of peripheral blood. These receptors all come from a man aged 50-60 years with acute or convalescent COVID-19.

J is TRBJ2-1 and V is TRBV14; maybe TRBD1 (5 bases). Germline-derived CDR1 and CDR2 are SGHDN and FVKESK. The CDR3 length is 15 residues. With 5 bases removed from V and 2 bases from J, the gap between germline ends came to 13 bases. CDR3 in amino acids: CASSTGHTTYNEQFF. The CDR3 DNA is TGTGCCAGCAGCACTGGACACACCACCTACAATGAGCAGTTCTTC.

This chain connects TRBV12-5 to TRBJ2-7; 8 nucleotides line up with TRBD1. The length of the CDR3 is 17 residues. Germline V CDR1 and CDR2: LGHNT, FRNRAP. V shed 0 bases, J shed 6 bases, and the junction held 13 bases outside the gene matches. The CDR3: CASGLVIIGAGGAEQYF. CDR3 nucleotide sequence: TGTGCTAGTGGTTTGGTAATAATCGGGGCAGGGGGCGCCGAGCAGTACTTC.

The chain uses TRBV25-1 and TRBJ1-1, with 7 nucleotides matching TRBD1. Losses at the gene ends were 5 bases for V and 4 bases for J; bases not matched to a gene: 10. The CDR3 extends over 15 amino acids. Germline CDR1 MGHDK, CDR2 SYGVNS. CDR3 DNA: TGTGCCAGCAGTCCGACAGGGAAAAGGGGCACTGAAGCTTTCTTT. Translating gives CASSPTGKRGTEAFF.

This clone showed up just once. This rearrangement joins TRBV7-8 to TRBJ1-6, with 8 nucleotides matching TRBD1. Losses at the gene ends were 2 bases for V and 5 bases for J; bases not matched to a gene: 2. Germline V gene data show CDR1 as SGHVS and CDR2 as FQNEAQ. This CDR3 contains 15 residues. CDR3 region: CASSLRGQDNSPLHF. DNA for the CDR3: TGTGCCAGCAGCTTACGGGGACAGGATAATTCACCCCTCCACTTT.

The chain uses TRBV7-9 and TRBJ2-3, with D maybe TRBD1 (6 bases). CDR1 is SEHNR and CDR2 is FQNEAQ in the germline V gene (reference sequence). Trimming removed 5 bases from V and 6 bases from J, with 9 bases in between. CDR3 size: 12 residues. The CDR3 nucleotides are TGTGCCAGCAGCCAGGACAGCGATACGCAGTATTTT. Translation gives CASSQDSDTQYF.

This chain uses TRBV5-1 with TRBJ2-7; TRBD2 might be the D (5 bases). The germline V and J ends were trimmed by 7 bases and 3 bases, with 11 bases remaining between them. CDR3 length equals 12 residues. The germline gives CDR1 SGHRS, CDR2 YFSETQ. The CDR3 region is CASGPGSYEQYF. As DNA, the CDR3 is TGCGCCAGCGGGCCTGGGAGCTACGAGCAGTACTTC.

This chain joins TRBV10-3 and TRBJ2-1; 7 positions match TRBD2. CDR3 length equals 14 residues. Trimming took 4 bases from V and 10 from J; bases not matched to a gene: 10. Germline V gene lookup returns CDR1 ENHRY and CDR2 SYGVKD. The CDR3 DNA reads as TGTGCCATCAGTGTAGCGGGTTTTGGCGGGGAGCAGTTCTTC. As protein: CAISVAGFGGEQFF.

The rearrangement links TRBV2 to TRBJ2-1; TRBD2 agrees at 7 bases. V lost 6 bases, J lost 7 bases, and 6 bases stayed unmatched. The germline gives CDR1 SNHLY, CDR2 FYNNEI. This CDR3 comprises 13 residues. For the CDR3, the DNA is TGTGCCAGCAGACGGGAGGCCGGGAATGAGCAGTTCTTC. Its translation is CASRREAGNEQFF.

The rearrangement joins TRBV4-1 to TRBJ1-2; D uncertain. V was pared by 0 bases and J by 4 bases, with 9 bases between. The CDR3 is 14 amino acids. CDR1 and CDR2 (germline): MGHRA, YSYEKL. Here the CDR3 reads CASSQDPASYGYTF. The CDR3 region has the DNA TGCGCCAGCAGCCAAGATCCTGCGAGCTATGGCTACACCTTC.

CDR3: CASSESGTPRRTQYF. For the CDR3, the DNA is TGTGCCAGCAGTGAGAGTGGGACACCTCGGAGGACCCAGTACTTC. The rearrangement joins TRBV6-1 to TRBJ2-5; a possible D gene is TRBD1 (6 bases). CDR3 size: 15 residues. Germline V gives CDR1 MNHNS, CDR2 SASEGT. The V end lost 3 bases, the J end lost 7 bases, and 18 bases lay between the germline ends.

This sequence joins TRBV5-1 and TRBJ2-1, with D uncertain. The ends were cut back, 4 bases at V and 0 bases at J, with 11 bases in the middle. Germline lookup yields CDR1 SGHRS and CDR2 YFSETQ. This CDR3 is built from 15 residues. CDR3 region: CASSVRLSSYNEQFF. The CDR3 region has the DNA TGCGCCAGCAGCGTGCGGTTGAGCTCCTACAATGAGCAGTTCTTC.

V gene TRBV6-5 combines with J gene TRBJ1-5; D remains ambiguous. V was shortened by 6 bases and J by 3 bases, with 12 bases between the two germline ends. The germline V gene encodes CDR1 MNHEY and CDR2 SVGAGI. The length of the CDR3 is 14 residues. The DNA for the CDR3 is TGTGCCAGCAGGTCCGAGAGAAACAATCAGCCCCAGCATTTT. It is translated as CASRSERNNQPQHF.

This clone was recorded a few times. J is TRBJ1-5 and V is TRBV18, with TRBD1 matching over 7 bases. The CDR3 has 16 amino acids. Germline lookup yields CDR1 KGHSH and CDR2 LQKENI. V lost 3 bases and J lost 2; bases outside the gene matches: 7. The CDR3 sequence is CASSPRDGQGNQPQHF. CDR3 coding DNA: TGTGCCAGCTCACCTCGAGATGGACAGGGCAATCAGCCCCAGCATTTT.

The CDR3 DNA is TGTGCCAGCAGACCGGGACAGGGATACACCGGGGAGCTGTTTTTT. Translated, it gives CASRPGQGYTGELFF. J is TRBJ2-2 and V is TRBV7-9, with 9 bases that match TRBD1. Per germline, CDR1 SEHNR and CDR2 FQNEAQ (reference sequence). J was trimmed by 3 bases and V by 6 bases; bases with no gene match: 5. The CDR3 spans 15 residues.

Comments on this clone: The junction does not match germline at one end; this may be a read error. The chain combines TRBV12-3 or TRBV12-4 with TRBJ1-1; D is possibly TRBD1 (6 bases). The CDR3 is 11 amino acids. The DNA of the CDR3 is TGTGCCAGCAGTTTAAGTGCAGGGGCCGCCTTT. Protein: CASSLSAGAAF.

This chain connects TRBV18 to TRBJ1-6, with 7 nucleotides matching TRBD1. Germline lookup yields CDR1 KGHSH and CDR2 LQKENI. The CDR3 has 15 residues. V trimming: 4 bases; J trimming: 7 bases; junction bases outside the gene matches: 7. CDR3 nucleotide sequence: TGTGCCAGCTCACTCGGACAGGCGCTCAATTCACCCCTCCACTTT. Translated: CASSLGQALNSPLHF.

As for this clone: The identical CDR3 is also encoded by other nucleotide sequences in the sample. The chain employs TRBV5-1 and TRBJ1-2; a possible D gene is TRBD1 (5 bases). CDR1 and CDR2 (germline): SGHRS, YFSETQ. The V gene lost 2 bases and the J gene lost 1 base, with 9 bases spanning the gap. The CDR3 consists of 14 residues. The CDR3 reads CASSLNQGNYGYTF. CDR3 bases: TGCGCCAGCAGCTTAAATCAGGGTAACTATGGCTACACCTTC.

The chain combines TRBV24-1 with TRBJ2-3; TRBD1 might be the D (6 bases). CDR3 length: 12 residues. Trimming cost V 9 bases and J 4 bases, with 10 bases left between them. Germline V gene sequence: CDR1 KGHDR, CDR2 SFDVKD. The CDR3 DNA reads as TGTGCCACCGGCCAGGGGCCAGATACGCAGTATTTT. It specifies CATGQGPDTQYF.

This clone has a single count. The chain is built from TRBV19 and TRBJ2-1; 8 nucleotides match TRBD2. CDR1 and CDR2 (germline): LNHDA, SQIVND (reference sequence). V was clipped by 3 bases and J by 0 bases; unmatched bases: 7. The length of the CDR3 is 17 residues. The CDR3 reads CASSISSGRGSYNEQFF. The CDR3, as DNA: TGTGCCAGTAGTATTTCGAGCGGGAGAGGCTCCTACAATGAGCAGTTCTTC.

The CDR3 DNA is TGTGCCAGCAGCCGGACAGGGGTCGGCTACACCTTC. The encoded protein is CASSRTGVGYTF. The gene calls are TRBV7-2 and TRBJ1-2; TRBD1 agrees at 9 bases. Germline trimming cut 5 bases from V and 8 bases from J; bases unmatched to any gene: 3. The V gene's germline CDR1 is SGHTA and CDR2 FQGNSA. This CDR3 is built from 12 residues.

The chain links TRBV7-9 to TRBJ1-6; 10 bases are a match to TRBD1. V shed 5 bases, J shed 5 bases, and the junction held 6 bases outside the gene matches. Germline V gene sequence: CDR1 SEHNR, CDR2 FQNEAQ (reference sequence). CDR3 size: 16 residues. CDR3 sequence reads: CASSLAGTGDNSPLHF. CDR3 in DNA: TGTGCCAGCAGCCTCGCCGGGACAGGGGATAATTCACCCCTCCACTTT.

This chain uses TRBV3-1 (or the pseudogene TRBV3-2) with TRBJ1-1; D is unclear. V lost 3 bases and J 1 base, leaving 12 bases between the germline ends. Germline CDR1 reads LGHDT; CDR2 reads YNNKEL (reference sequence). CDR3 length: 15 amino acids. CDR3 bases: TGTGCCAGCAGCCAGGCCTCTGGGAGGAACACTGAAGCTTTCTTT. It encodes CASSQASGRNTEAFF.

A single count supports this clone. The J gene is TRBJ2-3, the V gene TRBV18, with D possibly TRBD2 on 6 matching bases. CDR1 KGHSH and CDR2 LQKENI come from the germline V gene. The CDR3 sequence is 14 residues long. Trimming removed 2 bases at V and 8 bases at J, with 14 bases between. CDR3 residues: CASSPTEGRITQYF. The CDR3 DNA reads TGTGCCAGCTCACCAACGGAGGGCCGAATTACGCAGTATTTT.

The CDR3 reads CASSPIGAGGYEQYF. The CDR3 DNA reads TGTGCCAGCAGCCCCATTGGGGCGGGAGGCTACGAGCAGTACTTC. This chain links TRBV28 with TRBJ2-7; 8 bases align to TRBD2. The trim removed 6 bases at V and 3 bases at J, leaving 10 bases unmatched. The CDR3 has 15 residues. CDR1 and CDR2 (germline): MDHEN, SYDVKM. Supplemented by reference TRBV28 and TRBJ2-7, the full variable domain reads DVKVTQSSRYLVKRTGEKVFLECVQDMDHENMFWYRQDPGLGLRLIYFSYDVKMKEKGDIPEGYSVSREKKERFSLILESASTNQTSMYLCASSPIGAGGYEQYFGPGTRLTVT.

V and J are TRBV11-2 and TRBJ1-4; 9 bases are a match to TRBD1. Trimming at V came to 3 bases and at J to 8 bases, leaving 10 bases not matched to a gene. This CDR3 has 16 amino acids. Germline V gives CDR1 SGHAT, CDR2 FQNNGV. The CDR3: CASSLGGGQGGEKLFF. CDR3 bases: TGTGCCAGCAGCTTGGGTGGGGGACAGGGAGGAGAAAAACTGTTTTTT.